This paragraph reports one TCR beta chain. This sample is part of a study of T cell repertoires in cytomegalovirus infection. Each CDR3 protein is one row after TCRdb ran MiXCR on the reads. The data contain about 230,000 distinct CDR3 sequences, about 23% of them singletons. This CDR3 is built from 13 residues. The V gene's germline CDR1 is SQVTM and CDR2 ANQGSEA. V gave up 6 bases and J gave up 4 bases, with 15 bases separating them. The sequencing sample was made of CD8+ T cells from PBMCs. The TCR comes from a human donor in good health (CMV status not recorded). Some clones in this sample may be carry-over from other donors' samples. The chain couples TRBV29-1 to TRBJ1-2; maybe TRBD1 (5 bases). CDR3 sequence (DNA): TGCAGCGTCTCGGACGGCCAGGGCTATGGCTACACCTTC. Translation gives CSVSDGQGYGYTF. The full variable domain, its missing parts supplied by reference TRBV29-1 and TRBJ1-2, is SAVISQKPSRDICQRGTSLTIQCQVDSQVTMMFWYRQQPGQSLTLIATANQGSEATYESGFVIDKFPISRPNLTFSTLTVSNMSPEDSSIYLCSVSDGQGYGYTFGSGTRLTVV.